This TCR beta chain comes out of a study of T-cell memory formation after mild COVID-19. TCRdb re-called the 5' RACE reads through MiXCR, storing one row per CDR3 protein. The sample includes some 340,000 distinct CDR3 sequences, approximately 12% of them seen just once. The table lists this clonotype with a few counts. CDR3 length: 13 residues. Between the trimmed V and J ends, which lost 3 bases and 8 bases, there was a span of 11 bases. The chain uses TRBV12-3 or TRBV12-4 and TRBJ1-3; D remains unclear. Sequenced input: PBMCs or a T cell subset sorted from them (not recorded which). The receptor was derived from a man between 18 and 29 years old who had mild COVID-19 (a few samples of this study predate the infection). Cell type and time point are not known. CDR3 in amino acids: CASSLLVADTIYF. The CDR3 DNA follows: TGTGCCAGCAGTTTGTTAGTTGCTGACACCATATATTTT.